Sequencing of this T cell receptor beta chain was carried out in a study of cytomegalovirus exposure and HLA in healthy donors. There are a few counts of this clone. Antigen unknown. Study outcomes and limitations: Highest at DRB1 and lowest at HLA-C, TCR association rates differed among HLA loci in a later analysis.

Primers: 60 Vbeta forward and 13 Jbeta reverse. The table came from immunoSEQ multiplex PCR; TCRdb's copy has only in-frame clones and leaves some out. The repertoire holds 120,000 or so clones, more than 80% seen once, with around 3% in the top ten. The specimen was PBMCs. The origin of this receptor is a male donor in good health and CMV-seronegative.

The CDR3 nucleotides read TGTGCCAGCAGTGTCGGGACAGGCTCCTACAATGAGCAGTTCTTC. Translation: CASSVGTGSYNEQFF. This chain links TRBV6-4 with TRBJ2-1, with TRBD1 matching 8 bases. Germline CDR1 MRHNA, CDR2 SNTAGT. The junction had 2 bases not matched to a gene; V was cut back by 4 bases and J by 0 bases. CDR3 length: 15 residues.